The 7 T cell receptor beta chains given below trace back to one sample, sequenced in a study of OX40 agonist ivuxolimab in advanced cancers. Assay used: immunoSEQ multiplex PCR; TCRdb lists only in-frame clones, some missing. The sample shows over 55,000 clones, 84% of them seen only once. The sequenced sample was CD4+ or CD8+ T cells sorted from blood, obtained in a trial of the OX40 agonist ivuxolimab. Every receptor here comes from an adult with an advanced solid tumor such as melanoma, head and neck, liver or kidney cancer.

This chain links TRBV5-4 with TRBJ2-3, with D perhaps being TRBD1 or TRBD2 (5 bases each). Trimming removed 4 bases from V and 9 bases from J, with 18 bases in between. The germline V gene has CDR1 SGHNT and CDR2 YYREEE (reference sequence). The CDR3 has 14 residues. The CDR3 DNA sequence: TGTGCCAGCAGCCAACCCCGAGGGGATGGGACGCAGTATTTT. Protein product: CASSQPRGDGTQYF.

This chain links TRBV10-2 with TRBJ1-5; possibly TRBD1 for D (6 bases). Per germline, CDR1 WSHSY and CDR2 SAAADI. The CDR3 runs to 12 residues. V was clipped by 6 bases and J by 7 bases, with 10 bases between them. The CDR3 nucleotides are TGCGCCAGCAGACAGGGTGAACAGCCCCAGCATTTT. As protein: CASRQGEQPQHF.

The CDR3 reads CASSPPSSDTQYF. The CDR3 DNA sequence: TGTGCCAGCAGCCCCCCTAGCTCGGATACGCAGTATTTT. The rearrangement joins TRBV7-3 to TRBJ2-3, with D possibly TRBD2 on 5 matching bases. CDR1 and CDR2 (germline): SGHTA, FQGTGA. V gave up 5 bases and J gave up 6 bases, with 12 bases separating them. This CDR3 spans 13 amino acids.

The chain carries TRBV28 and TRBJ2-1; 7 nucleotides line up with TRBD2. V trimming: 3 bases; J trimming: 4 bases; junction bases outside the gene matches: 6. The CDR3 sequence is 15 residues long. The germline CDR1 and CDR2 sequences are MDHEN and SYDVKM. The CDR3 loop reads CASSFSLAAYNEQFF. CDR3 sequence (DNA): TGTGCCAGCAGTTTCAGTCTAGCGGCTTACAATGAGCAGTTCTTC.

This sequence joins TRBV30 and TRBJ2-7; D remains ambiguous. The CDR3 is made up of 12 amino acids. V lost 0 bases, J lost 7 bases, and 10 bases lay in between. Germline-derived CDR1 and CDR2 are GTSNPN and SVGIG (reference sequence). The CDR3 spells CAWSVDLGEQYF. In DNA, the CDR3 is TGTGCCTGGAGTGTGGACCTTGGGGAGCAGTACTTC.

The chain is built from TRBV5-1 and TRBJ2-1; TRBD2 matches at 7 bases. The CDR3 has 13 amino acids. The V and J ends lost 7 bases and 8 bases, in that order; junction bases with no gene match: 9. From germline, CDR1 is SGHRS and CDR2 YFSETQ. The CDR3 nucleotides are TGCGCCAGCTCCACCAATGGGGGGGATGAGCAGTTCTTC. Its translation is CASSTNGGDEQFF.

The CDR3 region has the DNA TGCGCCAGCAGCAGGCACCCACGAGGGAATAGCAATCAGCCCCAGCATTTT. Translating it yields CASSRHPRGNSNQPQHF. The chain links TRBV23-1 to TRBJ1-5; D call uncertain. TRBV23-1 is an open reading frame whose function is uncertain. Trimming removed 6 bases from V and 0 bases from J, with 18 bases in between. The CDR3 contains 17 residues.